This TCR beta chain came from a study of graft-versus-host responses after intestinal transplantation. Study-wide points: Some patients had graft-donor T cell macrochimerism, and their allografts showed high graft-versus-host to host-versus-graft clonal ratios.

Remarks on this clone: The target antigen is unknown.

The CDR3 totals 17 residues. The trim removed 2 bases at V and 6 bases at J, leaving 11 bases unmatched. Per germline, CDR1 KGHSH and CDR2 LQKENI. Sequencing was performed with immunoSEQ multiplex PCR; in TCRdb, only in-frame clones are kept and a portion is missing. Of about 90,000 clones in the sample, about 94% were seen once. The receptor was derived from a human donor who was the organ donor for an intestinal transplant. This sequence joins TRBV18 and TRBJ2-1, with TRBD2 identical over 9 bases. The input for sequencing was unstimulated CD4+ T cells sorted from spleen or lymph node cells, taken before transplant. CDR3 nucleotides: TGTGCCAGCTCACCATTCGGCGGGGGGGCCTTGGGCAATGAGCAGTTCTTC. Its translation is CASSPFGGGALGNEQFF.